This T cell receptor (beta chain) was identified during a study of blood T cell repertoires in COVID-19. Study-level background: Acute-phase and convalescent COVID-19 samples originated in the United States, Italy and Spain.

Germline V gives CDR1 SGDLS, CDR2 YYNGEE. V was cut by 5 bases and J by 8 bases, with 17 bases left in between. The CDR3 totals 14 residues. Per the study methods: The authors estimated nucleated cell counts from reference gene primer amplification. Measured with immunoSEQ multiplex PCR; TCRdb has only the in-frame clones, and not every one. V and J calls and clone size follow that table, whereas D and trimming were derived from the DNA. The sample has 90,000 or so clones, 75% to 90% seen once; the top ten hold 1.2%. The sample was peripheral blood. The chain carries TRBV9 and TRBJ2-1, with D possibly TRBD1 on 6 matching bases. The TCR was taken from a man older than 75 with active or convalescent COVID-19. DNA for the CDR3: TGTGCCAGCAGTTCCCGACAGGTCGGCGATGAGCAGTTCTTC. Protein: CASSSRQVGDEQFF.